These T cell receptor beta chains were read from a single sample in a study of blood T cell repertoires in COVID-19. Sequenced by immunoSEQ multiplex PCR; TCRdb stores in-frame clones only, minus some. This table has more than 300,000 clones, 88% appearing once. The sequenced material came from PBMCs or T cells enriched from blood (not recorded which). These receptors were obtained from a woman under 30 who had recovered from COVID-19. The CDR3 runs from the conserved cysteine through the conserved F or W. Each record gives: clone size, V gene, D gene, J gene, CDR3 length, CDR3 DNA, CDR3 protein. D genes are given only for firm matches. Not all rows give a size; the values are once, few, many and, for expanded clones, a class.

once	TRBV27	-	TRBJ2-2	16	TGTGCCAGCAGTTGGGACTTTAACTCAGACACCGGGGAGCTGTTTTTT	CASSWDFNSDTGELFF
-	TRBV6-2/TRBV6-3	-	TRBJ2-3	15	TGTGCCAGCAGTTACTCAGGACTGAACACAGATACGCAGTATTTT	CASSYSGLNTDTQYF
-	TRBV7-2	-	TRBJ1-5	15	TGTGCCAGCACCCTCGGCAGGGCATCCAATCAGCCCCAGCATTTT	CASTLGRASNQPQHF
-	TRBV6-5	-	TRBJ1-1	13	TGTGCCAGCAGTCGCAGGGGAGATACTGAAGCTTTCTTT	CASSRRGDTEAFF
-	TRBV7-9	-	TRBJ2-5	12	TGTGCCAGCAGCCTCTATAAAGAGACCCAGTACTTC	CASSLYKETQYF
-	TRBV18	TRBD1	TRBJ1-2	17	TGTGCCAGCTCACCACCGAGACAGGGGGATGCTAACTATGGCTACACCTTC	CASSPPRQGDANYGYTF
-	TRBV28	-	TRBJ2-1	14	TGTGCCAGCAGTCCGCCCACCGACCGGGGTGAGCAGTTCTTC	CASSPPTDRGEQFF
-	TRBV2	-	TRBJ1-5	17	TGTGCCAGCAGTGCCTTGCGGGGCCGGAATAGCAATCAGCCCCAGCATTTT	CASSALRGRNSNQPQHF
-	TRBV18	-	TRBJ1-3	16	TGTGCCAGCTCACATTCGGGACTCAGCTCTGGAAACACCATATATTTT	CASSHSGLSSGNTIYF
few	TRBV7-8	TRBD1	TRBJ1-2	15	TGTGCCAGCAGCTTAGGGCAGGGGGCGAACTATGGCTACACCTTC	CASSLGQGANYGYTF
-	TRBV10-2	TRBD1	TRBJ2-5	15	TGCGCCAGCAGTGATTGGACAGGGGGACCCGAGACCCAGTACTTC	CASSDWTGGPETQYF
-	TRBV7-9	TRBD2	TRBJ2-1	16	TGTGCCAGCAGCCAAAACACCGGGACTAGAGGTAGTGAGCAGTTCTTC	CASSQNTGTRGSEQFF
-	TRBV21-1	-	TRBJ1-6	16	TGTGCCAGCAGCCGGGGAGCAGGGGGTATCAATTCACCCCTCCACTTT	CASSRGAGGINSPLHF
-	TRBV5-6	-	TRBJ1-3	17	TGTGCCAGCAGCTTGCCATATGACATTAACTCTGGAAACACCATATATTTT	CASSLPYDINSGNTIYF